This is a list of T cell receptor beta chains from one sample in a study of tumor-infiltrating lymphocytes in localized non-small cell lung cancer. Profiling relied on immunoSEQ multiplex PCR, and the TCRdb table lists in-frame clones only, not all of them. The profile shows about 7,600 clones, about 70% of them singletons. The sample was uninvolved lung tissue not adjacent to the tumor. The source of these receptors is a human donor with non-small cell lung cancer. The CDR3 runs from the conserved cysteine through the conserved F or W. Each record gives: J gene, clone size, D gene, V gene, CDR3 protein, CDR3 DNA. D genes are given only for firm matches. The size of a clone is reported for some rows only, either as once, few or many, or as a class for expanded clones.

j_gene: TRBJ2-4
abundance: .
d_gene: .
v_gene: TRBV15
CDR3aa: CATSRESGTKNIQYF
CDR3nt: TGTGCCACCAGCAGAGAGTCAGGTACCAAAAACATTCAGTACTTC

j_gene: TRBJ1-2
abundance: .
d_gene: .
v_gene: TRBV6-5
CDR3aa: CASSYWGRENDGYTF
CDR3nt: TGTGCCAGCAGTTACTGGGGCAGGGAAAACGATGGCTACACCTTC

j_gene: TRBJ1-2
abundance: once
d_gene: TRBD1
v_gene: TRBV28
CDR3aa: CASSLRTGPTDTF
CDR3nt: TGTGCCAGCAGTTTACGGACAGGCCCTACAGACACCTTC

j_gene: TRBJ1-1
abundance: .
d_gene: .
v_gene: TRBV28
CDR3aa: CASSLDMVMNTEAFF
CDR3nt: TGTGCCAGCAGTCTAGATATGGTCATGAACACTGAAGCTTTCTTT

j_gene: TRBJ2-1
abundance: medium-sized
d_gene: TRBD1
v_gene: TRBV19
CDR3aa: CASSRAMDRAYNEQFF
CDR3nt: TGTGCCAGTAGTAGGGCGATGGACAGGGCATACAATGAGCAGTTCTTC

j_gene: TRBJ2-7
abundance: large
d_gene: .
v_gene: TRBV6-5
CDR3aa: CASSRATGGIREQYF
CDR3nt: TGTGCCAGCAGTCGAGCTACTGGAGGGATTCGCGAGCAGTACTTC

j_gene: TRBJ1-2
abundance: .
d_gene: .
v_gene: TRBV4-1
CDR3aa: CASSQEVGVGYGYTF
CDR3nt: TGCGCCAGCAGCCAAGAGGTAGGGGTGGGCTATGGCTACACCTTC

j_gene: TRBJ2-7
abundance: .
d_gene: .
v_gene: TRBV18
CDR3aa: CASSPLGTPVPEQYF
CDR3nt: TGTGCCAGCTCACCCCTCGGGACGCCCGTCCCCGAGCAGTACTTC

j_gene: TRBJ2-7
abundance: .
d_gene: TRBD2
v_gene: TRBV30
CDR3aa: CAWTAGGYEQYF
CDR3nt: TGTGCCTGGACCGCGGGAGGCTACGAGCAGTACTTC

j_gene: TRBJ2-7
abundance: once
d_gene: .
v_gene: TRBV6-5
CDR3aa: CASRQNSYEQYF
CDR3nt: TGTGCCAGCAGGCAGAACTCCTACGAGCAGTACTTC

j_gene: TRBJ2-3
abundance: .
d_gene: TRBD2
v_gene: TRBV5-1
CDR3aa: CASTPRGSGRADTQYF
CDR3nt: TGCGCCAGCACCCCTCGGGGTAGCGGGAGGGCGGATACGCAGTATTTT

j_gene: TRBJ1-1
abundance: .
d_gene: .
v_gene: TRBV4-3
CDR3aa: CASSQGGSTEAFF
CDR3nt: TGCGCCAGCAGCCAAGGCGGTAGCACTGAAGCTTTCTTT

j_gene: TRBJ1-5
abundance: .
d_gene: TRBD1
v_gene: TRBV6-5
CDR3aa: CASSSGGRQPQHF
CDR3nt: TGTGCCAGCAGTTCAGGGGGCCGGCAGCCCCAGCATTTT

j_gene: TRBJ2-2
abundance: once
d_gene: .
v_gene: TRBV2
CDR3aa: CASKRVTNTGELFF
CDR3nt: TGTGCCAGCAAGAGGGTTACGAACACCGGGGAGCTGTTTTTT

j_gene: TRBJ2-1
abundance: .
d_gene: TRBD2
v_gene: TRBV6-4
CDR3aa: CASSTSEYNEQFF
CDR3nt: TGTGCCAGCAGTACTAGCGAGTACAATGAGCAGTTCTTC

j_gene: TRBJ2-1
abundance: .
d_gene: .
v_gene: TRBV5-8
CDR3aa: CASSSKVGQFF
CDR3nt: TGTGCCAGCAGCTCGAAGGTCGGGCAGTTCTTC

j_gene: TRBJ2-1
abundance: .
d_gene: .
v_gene: TRBV5-6
CDR3aa: CASRARGQGYNEQFF
CDR3nt: TGTGCCAGCAGGGCCCGGGGGCAGGGCTACAATGAGCAGTTCTTC

j_gene: TRBJ2-7
abundance: .
d_gene: TRBD2
v_gene: TRBV19
CDR3aa: CASSRNLAGSYEQYF
CDR3nt: TGTGCCAGTAGTCGGAATCTAGCGGGATCCTACGAGCAGTACTTC

j_gene: TRBJ1-2
abundance: .
d_gene: .
v_gene: TRBV4-3
CDR3aa: CASSFRDTNYGYTF
CDR3nt: TGCGCCAGCAGCTTCCGGGACACTAACTATGGCTACACCTTC

j_gene: TRBJ1-1
abundance: .
d_gene: .
v_gene: TRBV2
CDR3aa: CASSAGQPPPDTEAFF
CDR3nt: TGTGCCAGCAGCGCCGGTCAGCCCCCCCCGGACACTGAAGCTTTCTTT

j_gene: TRBJ2-7
abundance: .
d_gene: TRBD2
v_gene: TRBV19
CDR3aa: CASSISSSGSYEQYF
CDR3nt: TGTGCCAGTAGTATCTCCTCAAGCGGGAGCTACGAGCAGTACTTC

j_gene: TRBJ2-3
abundance: .
d_gene: .
v_gene: TRBV7-2
CDR3aa: CASSSPSLHRTDTQYF
CDR3nt: TGTGCCAGCAGCTCGCCTTCTCTACACCGCACAGATACGCAGTATTTT

j_gene: TRBJ2-3
abundance: .
d_gene: .
v_gene: TRBV6-5
CDR3aa: CASSTLRVDTQYF
CDR3nt: TGTGCCAGCAGTACCCTCAGGGTCGATACGCAGTATTTT

j_gene: TRBJ1-1
abundance: .
d_gene: .
v_gene: TRBV27
CDR3aa: CASSLSPGAGTEAFF
CDR3nt: TGTGCCAGCAGTTTATCGCCAGGGGCCGGGACTGAAGCTTTCTTT

j_gene: TRBJ2-3
abundance: .
d_gene: .
v_gene: TRBV30
CDR3aa: CAWSADTQYF
CDR3nt: TGTGCCTGGAGTGCAGATACGCAGTATTTT

j_gene: TRBJ2-3
abundance: .
d_gene: .
v_gene: TRBV20-1
CDR3aa: CSASFGGTQYF
CDR3nt: TGCAGTGCTAGCTTTGGGGGTACGCAGTATTTT